This T cell receptor (beta chain) was identified during a study of cytomegalovirus exposure and HLA in healthy donors. Regarding the study as a whole: In a later analysis, across HLA loci, associated TCR counts were highest for DRB1, lowest for HLA-C. In most subjects, TCR beta sequences reportedly gave accurate predictions of HLA-A and HLA-B alleles.

Germline loops: CDR1 MNHEY, CDR2 SVGAGI. This CDR3 has 14 residues. The V end lost 8 bases, the J end lost 4 bases, and 18 bases lay between the germline ends. Turning to this clone: The antigen remains unidentified.

60 Vbeta and 13 Jbeta primers were used in PCR. Only in-frame clones appear in the TCRdb table, and some are missing; sequencing was by immunoSEQ multiplex PCR. The repertoire holds over 40,000 clones, about 60% seen once, with around 13% in the top ten. Sequencing was carried out using PBMCs. The sequence derives from a man between 60 and 70 years old in good health and CMV-seropositive. V usage is TRBV6-5 and J usage is TRBJ2-7, with a tentative D call TRBD2 (7 bases). Here the CDR3 reads CASGGTRGGYEQYF. CDR3 nucleotide sequence: TGTGCCAGCGGGGGGACAAGGGGGGGGTACGAGCAGTACTTC.